This TCR beta chain was observed in a study of shared clonotypes between healthy human individuals. Study-wide results and limits: The low donor count limited represented genetic and exposure-history diversity. The study found about 4.6% of naive CD4 clonotypes shared across a few donors.

Genomic DNA (from each subset) was split evenly across several immunoSEQ plates. Produced via immunoSEQ multiplex PCR; TCRdb's table is partial and in-frame only. The sample lists fewer than 3 million clones; about nine tenths were seen once. The CDR3 consists of 15 residues. The V end was cut by 3 bases, the J end by 1 base, with 13 bases between. Germline V gives CDR1 SGHRS, CDR2 YFSETQ. Points on this clone: Its target is unknown.

The chain combines TRBV5-1 with TRBJ1-1; TRBD1 might be the D (6 bases). The specimen was naive CD4+ T cells from PBMCs. As for subset: CD45RA+ positively selected. The clonotype originates from a young man in good health. Some clones in this sample may be carry-over from other donors' samples. For the CDR3, the DNA is TGCGCCAGCAGCTCCCAGGGGTGGGGGAACACTGAAGCTTTCTTT. This translates into CASSSQGWGNTEAFF.